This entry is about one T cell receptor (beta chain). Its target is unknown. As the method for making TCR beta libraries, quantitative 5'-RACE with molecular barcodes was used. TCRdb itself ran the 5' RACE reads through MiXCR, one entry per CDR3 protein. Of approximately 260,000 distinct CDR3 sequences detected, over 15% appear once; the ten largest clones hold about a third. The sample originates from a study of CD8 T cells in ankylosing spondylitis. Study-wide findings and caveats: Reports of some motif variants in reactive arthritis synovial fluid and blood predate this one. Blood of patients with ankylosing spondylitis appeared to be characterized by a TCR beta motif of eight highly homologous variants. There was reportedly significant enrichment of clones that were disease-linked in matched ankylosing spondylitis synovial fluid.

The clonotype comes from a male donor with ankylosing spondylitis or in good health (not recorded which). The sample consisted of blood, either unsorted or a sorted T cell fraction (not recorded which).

CDR3 residues: CASSLNGGSHEQYF. DNA of the CDR3: TGTGCCAGCAGTTTAAACGGGGGGAGCCACGAGCAGTACTTC. The V and J genes are TRBV27 and TRBJ2-7, with 7 positions matching TRBD2. Per germline, CDR1 MNHEY and CDR2 SMNVEV (reference sequence). Trimming took 2 bases from V and 5 from J; bases not matched to a gene: 6. The CDR3 contains 14 residues.